This is a list of T cell receptor beta chains from one sample in a study of blood T cell repertoires in COVID-19. Sequenced by immunoSEQ multiplex PCR; TCRdb stores in-frame clones only, minus some. In the table there are a few hundred thousand clones, around 83% of which are singletons. The sample comprised PBMCs or T cells enriched from blood (not recorded which). These receptors were collected from a woman aged 50 to 60 who had recovered from COVID-19. Both conserved end residues are part of each CDR3. The D gene is left open where the match is weak. Some rows mark clone size as missing; the rest say once, few, many or name a class of expanded clone.

>-|TRBV7-9|TRBJ2-1|-
CASSLARGTAEQFF
TGTGCCAGCAGCTTAGCACGCGGGACTGCTGAGCAGTTCTTC
>few|TRBV9|TRBJ2-7|TRBD2
CASSATGLASGEQYF
TGTGCCAGCAGCGCTACGGGACTAGCTTCTGGCGAGCAGTACTTC
>-|TRBV18|TRBJ2-7|TRBD1
CASSPIRGSYEQYF
TGTGCCAGCTCACCAATCAGGGGGTCCTACGAGCAGTACTTC
>-|TRBV19|TRBJ2-2|-
CASSIGSRSGAELFF
TGTGCCAGTAGTATAGGGAGTCGGAGCGGAGCAGAGCTGTTTTTT
>-|TRBV27|TRBJ1-1|-
CASRTGNTEAFF
TGTGCCAGCAGGACAGGGAACACTGAAGCTTTCTTT
>-|TRBV11-1|TRBJ1-2|-
CASSRAPGGYGYTF
TGTGCCAGCAGCCGAGCCCCGGGGGGCTATGGCTACACCTTC
>-|TRBV18|TRBJ1-2|-
CASSPGGGREGYGYTF
TGTGCCAGCTCACCCGGGGGGGGGCGCGAAGGCTATGGCTACACCTTC
>-|TRBV7-2|TRBJ2-5|-
CASSLGWLETQYF
TGTGCCAGCAGCTTAGGTTGGCTGGAGACCCAGTACTTC
>-|TRBV28|TRBJ1-1|-
CASRRQNTEAFF
TGTGCCAGCAGGAGGCAGAACACTGAAGCTTTCTTT
>-|TRBV19|TRBJ2-2|-
CASSQSWGDWELFF
TGTGCCAGTTCCCAAAGTTGGGGGGATTGGGAGCTGTTTTTT
>-|TRBV7-8|TRBJ1-5|-
CASSLEQVYQPQHF
TGTGCCAGCAGCTTAGAACAGGTTTATCAGCCCCAGCATTTT
>-|TRBV30|TRBJ1-6|TRBD1
CAWRRTGDSPLHF
TGTGCCTGGAGACGGACAGGAGATTCACCCCTCCACTTT
>-|TRBV2|TRBJ2-6|TRBD2
CASGPAGVAGANVLTF
TGTGCCAGCGGACCGGCGGGAGTAGCTGGGGCCAACGTCCTGACTTTC
>-|TRBV29-1|TRBJ1-2|-
CSVWGLGYTF
TGCAGCGTTTGGGGCCTTGGCTACACCTTC
>-|TRBV7-6|TRBJ1-1|-
CASSLAPGEAFF
TGTGCCAGCAGCTTAGCCCCCGGTGAAGCTTTCTTT
>-|TRBV5-1|TRBJ2-3|-
CASSLEGGPRTDTQYF
TGCGCCAGCAGCTTGGAAGGCGGCCCACGCACAGATACGCAGTATTTT
>-|TRBV30|TRBJ1-1|-
CAWAGQLNTEAFF
TGTGCCTGGGCTGGACAGCTGAACACTGAAGCTTTCTTT
>-|TRBV19|TRBJ1-5|TRBD1
CASSIEGTVNQPQHF
TGTGCCAGTAGTATAGAAGGGACAGTAAATCAGCCCCAGCATTTT
>-|TRBV28|TRBJ2-7|-
CASSFRPGAAGLSYEQYF
TGTGCCAGCAGTTTCAGGCCAGGGGCAGCGGGGCTCTCCTACGAGCAGTACTTC
>-|TRBV3-1/TRBV3-2|TRBJ2-7|TRBD1
CASSQDHWDSTYEQYF
TGTGCCAGCAGCCAAGATCATTGGGACAGCACCTACGAGCAGTACTTC
>-|TRBV6-5|TRBJ2-5|-
CASSYYREGETQYF
TGTGCCAGCAGTTACTACAGGGAGGGAGAGACCCAGTACTTC
>-|TRBV10-3|TRBJ1-4|-
CAITNLAGRGNEKLFF
TGTGCCATCACCAACTTGGCGGGAAGAGGTAATGAAAAACTGTTTTTT
>-|TRBV21-1|TRBJ2-2|-
CASSSRDRDHTGELFF
TGTGCCAGCAGCAGCCGGGACAGGGACCACACCGGGGAGCTGTTTTTT
>-|TRBV3-1/TRBV3-2|TRBJ2-7|TRBD2
CASSQFGSGASGEQYF
TGTGCCAGCAGCCAATTCGGTAGCGGGGCCTCCGGCGAGCAGTACTTC
>-|TRBV6-2/TRBV6-3|TRBJ1-1|-
CASSYLYNTEAFF
TGTGCCAGCAGTTACCTTTATAACACTGAAGCTTTCTTT
>-|TRBV9|TRBJ2-7|-
CASSVDQGYEQYF
TGTGCCAGCAGCGTAGATCAGGGTTACGAGCAGTACTTC
>-|TRBV19|TRBJ1-1|TRBD1
CASSMDGQGASEAFF
TGTGCCAGTAGTATGGACGGACAGGGGGCTTCTGAAGCTTTCTTT